Listed here are 30 T cell receptor beta chains from one sample, sequenced in a study of cytomegalovirus exposure and HLA in healthy donors. PCR employed 60 Vbeta and 13 Jbeta primers. Data came from immunoSEQ multiplex PCR; TCRdb stores just in-frame clones and leaves some out. The sample carries some 110,000 clones, under 90% recorded once. Sequencing was performed on PBMCs. These receptors all come from a woman aged 25 to 45 in good health and CMV-seronegative.

V gene TRBV15 combines with J gene TRBJ2-1; TRBD2 matches 8 bases. The V gene end was trimmed by 1 base and the J gene end by 10 bases; junction bases not matched to a gene: 6. This CDR3 is built from 14 residues. Germline V gene sequence: CDR1 LNHNV, CDR2 YYDKDF (reference sequence). As DNA, the CDR3 is TGTGCCACCAGCAGAGCTGGGGGACTAGGGGAGCAGTTCTTC. Its translation is CATSRAGGLGEQFF.

The genes are TRBV5-4 and TRBJ2-3; D ambiguous. Deletions cut 4 bases from V and 2 bases from J, with 17 bases between. Per germline, CDR1 SGHNT and CDR2 YYREEE (reference sequence). This CDR3 spans 16 amino acids. The CDR3: CASSPTFDMYTDTQYF. CDR3 DNA sequence: TGTGCCAGCAGCCCAACCTTCGACATGTACACAGATACGCAGTATTTT. The full variable domain, in which reference TRBV5-4 and TRBJ2-3 provide the parts outside the CDR3, is ETGVTQSPTHLIKTRGQQVTLRCSSQSGHNTVSWYQQALGQGPQFIFQYYREEENGRGNFPPRFSGLQFPNYSSELNVNALELDDSALYLCASSPTFDMYTDTQYFGPGTRLTVL.

The genes are TRBV5-1 and TRBJ2-5; the match to TRBD2 covers 14 bases. CDR1 is SGHRS and CDR2 is YFSETQ in the germline V gene. The CDR3 loop spans 18 amino acids. V was pared by 4 bases and J by 2 bases, with 10 bases of the junction left unmatched. CDR3 sequence reads: CASSGPGLAGERQETQYF. The CDR3 region has the DNA TGCGCCAGCAGCGGTCCGGGACTAGCGGGAGAGAGGCAAGAGACCCAGTACTTC.

The V call is TRBV5-4, the J call TRBJ2-7; 9 nucleotides agree with TRBD2. V was clipped by 0 bases and J by 0 bases; unmatched bases: 4. Germline CDR1 SGHNT, CDR2 YYREEE (reference sequence). The CDR3 contains 16 residues. This CDR3 is CASSLAAGGSSYEQYF. The CDR3 nucleotides are TGTGCCAGCAGCTTGGCGGCGGGGGGGAGCTCCTACGAGCAGTACTTC.

This chain uses TRBV5-1 with TRBJ2-1, with D possibly TRBD2 on 5 matching bases. The CDR3 sequence is 13 residues long. Trimming took 2 bases from V and 3 from J, leaving 6 bases between them. The germline gives CDR1 SGHRS, CDR2 YFSETQ. The CDR3 DNA sequence: TGCGCCAGCAGCTTCCGGGACTACAATGAGCAGTTCTTC. Its translation is CASSFRDYNEQFF.

This chain joins TRBV18 and TRBJ1-3; perhaps TRBD1 as D (6 bases). The CDR3 runs to 15 residues. V gave up 3 bases and J gave up 2 bases, with 11 bases separating them. Per germline, CDR1 KGHSH and CDR2 LQKENI. In DNA, the CDR3 is TGTGCCAGCTCACCGCAACAGGGAACTGGAAACACCATATATTTT. This translates into CASSPQQGTGNTIYF.

The chain joins TRBV7-6 to TRBJ2-2, with D perhaps matching TRBD1 (5 bases). The germline V gene encodes CDR1 SGHVS and CDR2 FNYEAQ. V gave up 4 bases and J gave up 1 base, with 10 bases separating them. This CDR3 spans 15 amino acids. The CDR3 protein is CASSSDTGNTGELFF. The CDR3 DNA reads TGTGCCAGCAGCTCTGATACAGGGAACACCGGGGAGCTGTTTTTT.

J is TRBJ2-5 and V is TRBV28; 8 nucleotides agree with TRBD1. The J call is in doubt because the DNA end fits TRBJ2-7 better. This CDR3 is built from 14 residues. The germline V gene has CDR1 MDHEN and CDR2 SYDVKM. The CDR3 nucleotides read TGTGCCAGCAGTTTTACAGGGGGGATCTACGAGCAGTACTTC. It yields the protein CASSFTGGIYEQYF.

This clone turned up a few times. The genes are TRBV6-4 and TRBJ2-7; maybe TRBD1 (6 bases). Trimming pared 4 bases from V and 1 base from J, leaving 11 bases between. Germline CDR1 MRHNA, CDR2 SNTAGT. This CDR3 region has 14 residues. The CDR3: CASSAQQGSYEQYF. CDR3 nucleotides: TGTGCCAGCAGTGCGCAACAGGGTTCCTACGAGCAGTACTTC.

The chain combines TRBV11-3 with TRBJ2-1, with 8 positions matching TRBD2. Unmatched junction bases numbered 8, after V lost 2 bases and J lost 8 bases. Germline V gene data show CDR1 as SGHNT and CDR2 as YENEEA. This CDR3 is 15 amino acids long. The CDR3 loop is CASSLSLAGRDEQFF. The DNA for the CDR3 is TGTGCCAGCAGCTTAAGTCTAGCGGGCCGGGATGAGCAGTTCTTC.

In the case of this clone: This sample also contains other DNA sequences that code for the same CDR3. CDR3 loop: CASSESSGNTGELFF. CDR3 DNA: TGCGCCAGCAGTGAGTCTAGCGGCAACACCGGGGAGCTGTTTTTT. J is TRBJ2-2 and V is TRBV10-1; maybe TRBD2 (6 bases). CDR1 is WNHNN, CDR2 SYGVQD, per germline (reference sequence). There are 15 residues in the CDR3. The V end lost 0 bases, the J end lost 2 bases, and 7 bases lay between the germline ends.

This chain connects TRBV30 to TRBJ2-3, with D unresolved. CDR1 is GTSNPN and CDR2 is SVGIG in the germline V gene (reference sequence). This CDR3 is 12 amino acids long. With 3 bases removed from V and 4 bases from J, the gap between germline ends came to 8 bases. CDR3 sequence (DNA): TGTGCCTGGAGCGAGCGAGCAGATACGCAGTATTTT. It translates to CAWSERADTQYF.

This clone is a singleton in its sample. This rearrangement joins TRBV9 to TRBJ2-1; no firm D call. CDR1 and CDR2 from the germline V gene are SGDLS and YYNGEE. The CDR3 contains 14 residues. Between the trimmed V and J ends, which lost 0 bases and 6 bases, there was a span of 10 bases. The CDR3 region has the DNA TGTGCCAGCAGCGTAGGGGCCTTGACCAATGAGCAGTTCTTC. Protein: CASSVGALTNEQFF.

The genes are TRBV5-8 and TRBJ2-3, with a weak D call TRBD1 (5 bases). Germline loops: CDR1 SGHTS, CDR2 YDEGEE. Trimming removed 0 bases at V and 2 bases at J, with 7 bases between. This CDR3 is 14 amino acids long. The CDR3 region has the DNA TGTGCCAGCAGCTTGGGACAGAACACAGATACGCAGTATTTT. Its protein is CASSLGQNTDTQYF.

The rearrangement links TRBV18 to TRBJ2-7, with 8 nucleotides matching TRBD1. The CDR3 runs to 13 residues. After removal of 5 bases from V and 7 bases from J, the junction contained 7 bases not matched to a gene. From germline, CDR1 is KGHSH and CDR2 LQKENI. CDR3 sequence reads: CASSGTGFGEQYF. The DNA for the CDR3 is TGTGCCAGCTCAGGGACAGGTTTCGGTGAGCAGTACTTC.

J is TRBJ2-3 and V is TRBV19, with 9 bases fitting TRBD2. Germline trimming cut 4 bases from V and 14 bases from J; bases unmatched to any gene: 10. The CDR3 has 13 residues. The germline gives CDR1 LNHDA, CDR2 SQIVND (reference sequence). The CDR3 here is CASSSGRAGSVYF. In DNA, the CDR3 is TGTGCCAGTAGTAGCGGGAGGGCCGGGTCGGTGTATTTT.

This clone was counted between two and nine times. This chain joins TRBV6-6 and TRBJ1-4; TRBD1 aligns across 8 bases. The CDR3 has 14 residues. CDR1 and CDR2 (germline): MNHNY, SVGAGI (reference sequence). After removal of 5 bases from V and 3 bases from J, the junction contained 2 bases not matched to a gene. The CDR3 sequence: CASSLQGANEKLFF. For the CDR3, the DNA is TGTGCCAGCAGTCTACAGGGGGCTAATGAAAAACTGTTTTTT.

Comments on this clone: Germline and junction disagree at one end, which may indicate a read error. The V call is TRBV7-8, the J call TRBJ2-1; D is unclear. Germline V lookup: CDR1 SGHVS, CDR2 FQNEAQ. This CDR3 is 13 amino acids long. CDR3 nucleotides: TGTGCCAGCAGCGGCTCAGATATCTCCCCCCCCCTCTTC. Protein: CASSGSDISPPLF.

On this clone: This CDR3 is also generated by other DNA sequences in the sample. Written as DNA, the CDR3 is TGTGCCAGTAGTATAGTACTAGCGGGAGGGACCGGGGAGCTGTTTTTT. It encodes CASSIVLAGGTGELFF. The chain employs TRBV19 and TRBJ2-2; 13 bases line up with TRBD2. Germline values: CDR1 LNHDA, CDR2 SQIVND (reference sequence). Losses at the gene ends were 1 base for V and 5 bases for J; bases not matched to a gene: 1. The CDR3 consists of 16 residues.

The rearrangement links TRBV7-2 to TRBJ2-3, with 8 bases that match TRBD2. J was trimmed by 2 bases and V by 5 bases; bases with no gene match: 3. Germline CDR1 SGHTA, CDR2 FQGNSA. The CDR3 covers 14 residues. Here the CDR3 reads CASSVLAATDTQYF. The CDR3 nucleotides are TGTGCCAGCAGCGTACTAGCGGCCACAGATACGCAGTATTTT.

The chain has TRBV30 and TRBJ1-2; D might be TRBD1 (6 bases). This CDR3 is 14 amino acids long. Per germline, CDR1 GTSNPN and CDR2 SVGIG (reference sequence). V was shortened by 2 bases and J by 7 bases, with 17 bases between the two germline ends. This CDR3 is CAWSFLRTDGGYTF. CDR3 DNA: TGTGCCTGGAGTTTCCTTAGGACAGACGGTGGCTACACCTTC.

The chain employs TRBV4-1 and TRBJ2-7; 11 bases line up with TRBD2. Germline V gene lookup returns CDR1 MGHRA and CDR2 YSYEKL. This CDR3 comprises 19 residues. The junction had 18 bases not matched to a gene; V was cut back by 4 bases and J by 4 bases. The CDR3 DNA is TGCGCCAGCAGCCTCCGGGAGGTAGCGGGAGGGCCCCCGCCTTACGAGCAGTACTTC. Its protein is CASSLREVAGGPPPYEQYF.

V usage is TRBV28 and J usage is TRBJ2-3; TRBD1 matches at 8 bases. Germline values: CDR1 MDHEN, CDR2 SYDVKM. CDR3 length equals 15 residues. V was clipped by 3 bases and J by 4 bases; unmatched bases: 6. CDR3 nucleotides: TGTGCCAGCAGTTTGGTTCAGGGGGCGGCAGATACGCAGTATTTT. Its translation is CASSLVQGAADTQYF.

The chain uses TRBV7-2 and TRBJ2-3; TRBD2 aligns across 7 bases. With V trimmed by 1 base and J by 6 bases, 10 bases remained unmatched. The CDR3 totals 16 residues. The V gene's germline CDR1 is SGHTA and CDR2 FQGNSA. The DNA for the CDR3 is TGTGCCAGCAGCTTAGAGCCGGGGGGAGGTGCGGATACGCAGTATTTT. Translated: CASSLEPGGGADTQYF.

The chain couples TRBV5-6 to TRBJ2-5; 14 bases align to TRBD2. CDR3 length: 19 amino acids. J was trimmed by 1 base and V by 4 bases; bases with no gene match: 12. The germline CDR1 and CDR2 sequences are SGHDT and YYEEEE. The DNA of the CDR3 is TGTGCCAGCAGCAAGGTCGGGACTAGCGGGAGTCTCGTCCAAGAGACCCAGTACTTC. Translated, it gives CASSKVGTSGSLVQETQYF.

The rearrangement uses TRBV6-6 and TRBJ2-1; weak D call: TRBD2 (5 bases). The CDR3 contains 13 residues. Trimming removed 4 bases at V and 7 bases at J, with 11 bases between. Per the germline V gene, CDR1 is MNHNY and CDR2 is SVGAGI (reference sequence). In DNA form, the CDR3 reads TGTGCCAGCAGTTGGACTGGGAAGAATGAGCAGTTCTTC. This encodes CASSWTGKNEQFF.

The chain has TRBV7-8 and TRBJ1-5; TRBD1 agrees at 8 bases. Germline CDR1 SGHVS, CDR2 FQNEAQ. V trimming: 5 bases; J trimming: 6 bases; junction bases outside the gene matches: 3. The CDR3 consists of 13 residues. The CDR3 region is CASSPRGPQPQHF. The CDR3 DNA reads as TGTGCCAGCAGCCCCAGGGGGCCTCAGCCCCAGCATTTT.

The chain couples TRBV27 to TRBJ2-1, with D tentatively TRBD2 (5 bases). CDR3 length equals 17 residues. V was cut by 2 bases and J by 0 bases, with 14 bases left in between. Germline V gene sequence: CDR1 MNHEY, CDR2 SMNVEV (reference sequence). The CDR3 coding sequence is TGTGCCAGCAGTTTAAGTTTGTTGGGGAGCTCCTACAATGAGCAGTTCTTC. As protein: CASSLSLLGSSYNEQFF.

In its sample, this clone was seen once. The chain links TRBV18 to TRBJ2-5, with D perhaps TRBD1 (5 bases). V lost 0 bases and J lost 2, with 10 bases in between. The CDR3 is made up of 15 amino acids. The germline V gene encodes CDR1 KGHSH and CDR2 LQKENI. CDR3 nucleotide sequence: TGTGCCAGCTCACCACCCTCAGGGCGGCAAGAGACCCAGTACTTC. Its translation: CASSPPSGRQETQYF.

The V gene is TRBV19, the J gene TRBJ2-6; 10 nucleotides match TRBD1. The CDR3 is 19 amino acids. In germline, CDR1 is LNHDA, CDR2 SQIVND (reference sequence). Germline trimming cut 11 bases from V and 1 base from J; bases unmatched to any gene: 17. Here the CDR3 DNA reads TGTGCCTCCCAAAAGCTCAGAGGACAGGGGGTTTCTGGGGCCAACGTCCTGACTTTC. Residues: CASQKLRGQGVSGANVLTF.